The 21 T cell receptor beta chains below were found in one sample sequenced in a study of T-cell memory formation after mild COVID-19. TCRdb reprocessed the 5' RACE reads via MiXCR and lists one record per CDR3 protein. The sample holds under 650,000 distinct CDR3 sequences, 15% to 20% seen once. Sequencing input: PBMCs or a T cell subset sorted from them (not recorded which). The receptors stem from an adult woman who had mild COVID-19 (a few samples of this study predate the infection). Cell type and time point are not known.

The J gene is TRBJ2-1, the V gene TRBV7-3; D is undetermined. Trimming removed 5 bases from V and 2 bases from J, with 7 bases in between. The germline V gene has CDR1 SGHTA and CDR2 FQGTGA. This CDR3 is 13 amino acids long. The CDR3 nucleotides are TGTGCCAGCAGCCCCAAACCCTACAATGAGCAGTTCTTC. Its translation: CASSPKPYNEQFF.

This clonotype was counted between two and nine times. This chain uses TRBV24-1 with TRBJ2-1; the D is unclear. V shed 3 bases and J shed 8 bases, with 7 bases lying between them. Germline V CDR1 and CDR2: KGHDR, SFDVKD. The CDR3 runs 12 residues. The CDR3 here is CATSDLRYEQFF. As DNA, the CDR3 is TGTGCCACCAGTGATCTTAGGTATGAGCAGTTCTTC.

This chain connects TRBV7-9 to TRBJ2-7, with no clear D. The V gene's germline CDR1 is SEHNR and CDR2 FQNEAQ (reference sequence). The V gene lost 4 bases and the J gene lost 1 base, with 11 bases spanning the gap. The CDR3 is 14 residues long. DNA for the CDR3: TGTGCCAGCAGCTCCCGGAACCCTTCCTACGAGCAGTACTTC. It codes for CASSSRNPSYEQYF.

This clonotype was observed a handful of times. The chain joins TRBV3-1 to TRBJ1-2, with 7 bases identical to TRBD1. V shed 5 bases, J shed 1 base, and the junction held 7 bases outside the gene matches. The CDR3 runs 15 residues. Germline V gene sequence: CDR1 LGHDT, CDR2 YNNKEL (reference sequence). CDR3 region: CASSYSRQGNYGYTF. The CDR3 DNA reads TGTGCCAGCAGCTACTCTCGACAGGGTAACTATGGCTACACCTTC.

This clonotype has a handful of counts. DNA for the CDR3: TGCGCCAGCAGTCAATCGTCGGACAGGGGATTCTACGAGCAGTACTTC. As protein: CASSQSSDRGFYEQYF. This chain links TRBV23-1 with TRBJ2-7, with 9 positions matching TRBD1. TRBV23-1 is identified as an open reading frame with a role that is uncertain. There are 16 residues in the CDR3. V gave up 0 bases and J gave up 3 bases; unmatched junction bases: 6.

This chain uses TRBV5-1 with TRBJ2-1; 11 nucleotides match TRBD2. CDR1 and CDR2 from the germline V gene are SGHRS and YFSETQ. The CDR3 is made up of 17 amino acids. V dropped 0 bases and J dropped 6; count of bases not matched to a gene: 8. CDR3 sequence reads: CASSLVASGGSSNEQFF. The CDR3 DNA follows: TGCGCCAGCAGCTTGGTAGCTAGCGGGGGGAGCAGCAATGAGCAGTTCTTC.

The chain links TRBV5-1 to TRBJ1-1; D uncertain. V shed 0 bases and J shed 6 bases, with 9 bases lying between them. The CDR3 extends over 13 amino acids. Germline V lookup: CDR1 SGHRS, CDR2 YFSETQ. The CDR3 is CASSLGADAEAFF. Written as DNA, the CDR3 is TGCGCCAGCAGCTTGGGGGCTGACGCTGAAGCTTTCTTT. The full variable domain, rest sourced from reference TRBV5-1 and TRBJ1-1, is KAGVTQTPRYLIKTRGQQVTLSCSPISGHRSVSWYQQTPGQGLQFLFEYFSETQRNKGNFPGRFSGRQFSNSRSEMNVSTLELGDSALYLCASSLGADAEAFFGQGTRLTVV.

This clonotype was detected many times. At one end, the junction sequence differs from germline, possibly due to a read error. This chain uses TRBV7-7 with TRBJ2-2, with 8 positions matching TRBD1. The V gene's germline CDR1 is SSHAT and CDR2 FNYEAQ (reference sequence). The CDR3 sequence is 15 residues long. The CDR3 loop is CASSPGQGNTGELFF. In DNA, the CDR3 is TGTGCTAGCAGCCCCGGACAGGGTAACACCGGGGAGCTGTTTTTT.

In this sample, this clonotype turned up a few times. V and J are TRBV11-3 and TRBJ2-1, with D tentatively TRBD1 or TRBD2 (7 bases each). CDR3 length equals 16 residues. The V end lost 4 bases, the J end lost 5 bases, and 18 bases lay between the germline ends. The germline gives CDR1 SGHNT, CDR2 YENEEA. CDR3 in amino acids: CASSSPRGGRDNEQFF. The CDR3, as DNA: TGTGCCAGCAGCTCCCCCAGGGGGGGCCGAGACAATGAGCAGTTCTTC.

This chain connects TRBV5-6 to TRBJ2-1; D perhaps matches TRBD2 (5 bases). The CDR3 is 11 residues long. Germline V gives CDR1 SGHDT, CDR2 YYEEEE. Trimming removed 3 bases from V and 10 bases from J, with 8 bases in between. The CDR3 coding sequence is TGTGCCAGCAGCTCGAGGGCAGAGCAGTTCTTC. This gives the protein CASSSRAEQFF. The variable domain in full, completed from reference TRBV5-6 and TRBJ2-1, reads DAGVTQSPTHLIKTRGQQVTLRCSPKSGHDTVSWYQQALGQGPQFIFQYYEEEERQRGNFPDRFSGHQFPNYSSELNVNALLLGDSALYLCASSSRAEQFFGPGTRLTVL.

The CDR3 bases are TGCAGTGCCCCGGATGCGGAAAAGGATTTCTTT. Translated, it gives CSAPDAEKDFF. V usage is TRBV20-1 and J usage is TRBJ1-1; D gene uncertain. Germline lookup yields CDR1 DFQATT and CDR2 SNEGSKA (reference sequence). The CDR3 has 11 residues. V gave up 6 bases and J gave up 13 bases, with 18 bases separating them.

This chain uses TRBV7-8 with TRBJ2-3, with 12 bases matching TRBD2. The germline V gene encodes CDR1 SGHVS and CDR2 FQNEAQ. The CDR3 contains 17 residues. The trim removed 0 bases at V and 1 base at J, leaving 2 bases unmatched. CDR3 region: CASSLARLAGGTDTQYF. The CDR3 nucleotides read TGTGCCAGCAGCTTAGCGAGACTAGCGGGGGGCACAGATACGCAGTATTTT.

The chain uses TRBV29-1 and TRBJ2-2; 7 nucleotides match TRBD1. Unmatched junction bases numbered 4, after V lost 7 bases and J lost 5 bases. The germline V gene encodes CDR1 SQVTM and CDR2 ANQGSEA. This CDR3 is built from 12 residues. CDR3: CSAQTGTGELFF. In nucleotides, the CDR3 is TGCAGCGCACAGACAGGGACCGGGGAGCTGTTTTTT.

This clonotype was found a few times. The chain couples TRBV5-6 to TRBJ1-5; unclear D gene. This CDR3 contains 13 residues. Trimming took 1 base from V and 4 from J, leaving 6 bases between them. CDR1 and CDR2 (germline): SGHDT, YYEEEE. This chain's CDR3 is CASSLWANQPQHF. In DNA form, the CDR3 reads TGTGCCAGCAGCTTGTGGGCAAATCAGCCCCAGCATTTT. Variable domain in full (rest from reference TRBV5-6 and TRBJ1-5): DAGVTQSPTHLIKTRGQQVTLRCSPKSGHDTVSWYQQALGQGPQFIFQYYEEEERQRGNFPDRFSGHQFPNYSSELNVNALLLGDSALYLCASSLWANQPQHFGDGTRLSIL.

This clonotype was seen more than once but under ten times. V is TRBV2 and J is TRBJ2-7; TRBD2 aligns across 7 bases. The CDR3 has 15 amino acids. Trimming at V came to 4 bases and at J to 0 bases, leaving 6 bases not matched to a gene. Germline CDR1 and CDR2: SNHLY and FYNNEI. CDR3 sequence (DNA): TGTGCCAGCAGTGCGGAACTAGCGAGCTCCTACGAGCAGTACTTC. This gives the protein CASSAELASSYEQYF.

V usage is TRBV6-5 and J usage is TRBJ2-7, with 7 bases that match TRBD1. CDR3 size: 12 residues. The germline gives CDR1 MNHEY, CDR2 SVGAGI. V dropped 6 bases and J dropped 5; count of bases not matched to a gene: 4. This CDR3 reads CASRRTGNEQYF. The CDR3 DNA follows: TGTGCCAGCAGAAGGACAGGTAACGAGCAGTACTTC.

This chain links TRBV12-3 or TRBV12-4 with TRBJ1-2, with D hard to call. Deletions cut 9 bases from V and 7 bases from J, with 15 bases between. The CDR3 is made up of 12 amino acids. For the CDR3, the DNA is TGTGCCAGTAGGGCAAAACCTCCTGGCTACACCTTC. Translating it yields CASRAKPPGYTF.

There are a few counts of this clonotype. This sequence joins TRBV25-1 and TRBJ2-3; possibly TRBD1 for D (5 bases). V lost 7 bases to trimming and J lost 2 bases, with 10 bases between them. Per the germline V gene, CDR1 is MGHDK and CDR2 is SYGVNS. CDR3 length: 13 residues. This chain's CDR3 is CASNQGATDTQYF. In nucleotides, the CDR3 is TGTGCCAGCAACCAAGGGGCCACAGATACGCAGTATTTT.

This chain links TRBV9 with TRBJ2-2; D is perhaps TRBD2 (5 bases). CDR3 length: 16 amino acids. The V gene's germline CDR1 is SGDLS and CDR2 YYNGEE. Trimming left V 0 bases short and J 1 base short, with 10 bases between. The CDR3 sequence is CASSVAASQNTGELFF. DNA of the CDR3: TGTGCCAGCAGCGTAGCGGCTAGCCAGAACACCGGGGAGCTGTTTTTT. The full variable domain, its missing parts supplied by reference TRBV9 and TRBJ2-2, is DSGVTQTPKHLITATGQRVTLRCSPRSGDLSVYWYQQSLDQGLQFLIQYYNGEERAKGNILERFSAQQFPDLHSELNLSSLELGDSALYFCASSVAASQNTGELFFGEGSRLTVL.

This clonotype was detected only a few times. The chain links TRBV27 to TRBJ2-1; tentative D call: TRBD2 (6 bases). V lost 5 bases and J lost 2, with 19 bases in between. Germline V gene sequence: CDR1 MNHEY, CDR2 SMNVEV (reference sequence). The CDR3 is made up of 17 amino acids. The CDR3 sequence is CASSPLPAGVPYNEQFF. The CDR3 DNA reads TGTGCCAGCAGTCCACTCCCAGCGGGTGTTCCCTACAATGAGCAGTTCTTC.

This clonotype was observed a few times. The rearrangement uses TRBV20-1 and TRBJ2-2; 10 bases align to TRBD2. This CDR3 has 16 amino acids. V was pared by 0 bases and J by 7 bases, with 8 bases of the junction left unmatched. The V gene's germline CDR1 is DFQATT and CDR2 SNEGSKA (reference sequence). The CDR3 DNA follows: TGCAGTGCTAGAGATCGGAGCGGGAGGGCCCACGGGGAGCTGTTTTTT. Residues: CSARDRSGRAHGELFF.